Listed below are T cell receptor beta chains from one sample, sequenced in a study of regulatory T cells in long-lasting Graves disease. Using its own MiXCR run on the multiplex PCR reads, TCRdb lists one record per CDR3 protein. The top ten hold approximately 7.8% of the sample, which has around 450,000 distinct CDR3 sequences, 15% seen once. In addition, the sample was reused for a study of T cells in Graves' hyperthyroidism and ophthalmopathy.

The source was peripheral blood mononuclear cells (PBMCs), collected at new diagnosis, from a patient treated with antithyroid drugs. Source of these receptors: a woman aged 40 to 49 with Graves disease. Both conserved end residues are part of each CDR3. Fields, in order: J gene, clone size, CDR3 length, V gene, D gene, CDR3 DNA, CDR3 protein. D genes are given only for firm matches. Clone size is stated in some rows and not others, as once, few, many or a class when expanded.

j_call: TRBJ2-5
clone_size: .
cdr3_length: 14
v_call: TRBV7-8
d_call: .
cdr3_nt: TGTGCCAGCAGCTTAAGGTCTGTGGGGGAGACCCAGTACTTC
cdr3_aa: CASSLRSVGETQYF

j_call: TRBJ1-1
clone_size: .
cdr3_length: 12
v_call: TRBV20-1
d_call: .
cdr3_nt: TGCAGTGTCCGACGGGTGAACACTGAAGCTTTCTTT
cdr3_aa: CSVRRVNTEAFF

j_call: TRBJ1-3
clone_size: many
cdr3_length: 16
v_call: TRBV28
d_call: TRBD1
cdr3_nt: TGTGCCAGCAGTTCCAACAGGGGCCACTCTGGAAACACCATATATTTT
cdr3_aa: CASSSNRGHSGNTIYF

j_call: TRBJ1-6
clone_size: .
cdr3_length: 12
v_call: TRBV5-8
d_call: .
cdr3_nt: TGTGCCAGCAGAGAGGGAAATTCACCCCTCCACTTT
cdr3_aa: CASREGNSPLHF

j_call: TRBJ2-1
clone_size: few
cdr3_length: 17
v_call: TRBV7-3
d_call: TRBD2
cdr3_nt: TGTGCCAGCAGCCGACGGGGGAGCGGGGTTTCCTACAATGAGCAGTTCTTC
cdr3_aa: CASSRRGSGVSYNEQFF

j_call: TRBJ2-7
clone_size: many
cdr3_length: 13
v_call: TRBV11-3
d_call: .
cdr3_nt: TGTGCCAGCAGCTTAGGAGATACGAGGGAGCAGTACTTC
cdr3_aa: CASSLGDTREQYF

j_call: TRBJ2-5
clone_size: .
cdr3_length: 13
v_call: TRBV6-5
d_call: .
cdr3_nt: TGTGCCAGCAGTTACTTTCCGAGGGAGACCCAGTACTTC
cdr3_aa: CASSYFPRETQYF

j_call: TRBJ2-7
clone_size: many
cdr3_length: 13
v_call: TRBV3-1
d_call: .
cdr3_nt: TGTGCCAGCAGCCACGAACCCTCCTACGAGCAGTACTTC
cdr3_aa: CASSHEPSYEQYF

j_call: TRBJ1-2
clone_size: many
cdr3_length: 12
v_call: TRBV7-9
d_call: .
cdr3_nt: TGTGCCAGCAGCTTAAGGAGCAGGGGCTACACCTTC
cdr3_aa: CASSLRSRGYTF

j_call: TRBJ2-1
clone_size: few
cdr3_length: 15
v_call: TRBV3-1
d_call: .
cdr3_nt: TGTGCCAGCACCTCGGGACAACTGACCTACAATGAGCAGTTCTTC
cdr3_aa: CASTSGQLTYNEQFF

j_call: TRBJ2-3
clone_size: many
cdr3_length: 15
v_call: TRBV28
d_call: .
cdr3_nt: TGTGCCAGCAGTTTGGGGTCCAGGAGGAGTGATACGCAGTATTTT
cdr3_aa: CASSLGSRRSDTQYF

j_call: TRBJ1-6
clone_size: many
cdr3_length: 15
v_call: TRBV12-3/TRBV12-4
d_call: .
cdr3_nt: TGTGCCAGCAGTGTTTCTGGGGGGGGAAATTCACCCCTCCACTTT
cdr3_aa: CASSVSGGGNSPLHF

j_call: TRBJ1-5
clone_size: .
cdr3_length: 14
v_call: TRBV19
d_call: .
cdr3_nt: TGTGCCAGTAGTATAGATAAATGGAGGCAGCCCCAGCATTTT
cdr3_aa: CASSIDKWRQPQHF

j_call: TRBJ1-5
clone_size: many
cdr3_length: 13
v_call: TRBV28
d_call: .
cdr3_nt: TGTGCCACCACCCCGGGGGGCAATCAGCCCCAGCATTTT
cdr3_aa: CATTPGGNQPQHF

j_call: TRBJ2-7
clone_size: .
cdr3_length: 14
v_call: TRBV11-3
d_call: TRBD2
cdr3_nt: TGTGCCAGCAGCTACGGACTAGCGGGAGTCGAGCAGTACTTC
cdr3_aa: CASSYGLAGVEQYF

j_call: TRBJ1-4
clone_size: .
cdr3_length: 16
v_call: TRBV4-2
d_call: .
cdr3_nt: TGTGCCAGCAGCCAAGATCAAGGGAAGACTAATGAAAAACTGTTTTTT
cdr3_aa: CASSQDQGKTNEKLFF

j_call: TRBJ2-6
clone_size: .
cdr3_length: 16
v_call: TRBV5-1
d_call: TRBD1
cdr3_nt: TGCGCCAGCAGCTTGACAGGGGGAGCTGGGGCCAACGTCCTGACTTTC
cdr3_aa: CASSLTGGAGANVLTF

j_call: TRBJ1-4
clone_size: few
cdr3_length: 14
v_call: TRBV5-1
d_call: .
cdr3_nt: TGCGCCAGCAGGTCCGACAGCTTTAATGAAAAACTGTTTTTT
cdr3_aa: CASRSDSFNEKLFF

j_call: TRBJ2-2
clone_size: many
cdr3_length: 15
v_call: TRBV2
d_call: .
cdr3_nt: TGTGCCAGCAGTGAGGTTAGCGGAAACACCGGGGAGCTGTTTTTT
cdr3_aa: CASSEVSGNTGELFF

j_call: TRBJ1-6
clone_size: many
cdr3_length: 14
v_call: TRBV2
d_call: .
cdr3_nt: TGTGCCAGTAAAACCGGGACTCTAGATTCACCCCTCCACTTT
cdr3_aa: CASKTGTLDSPLHF

j_call: TRBJ1-2
clone_size: many
cdr3_length: 14
v_call: TRBV24-1
d_call: .
cdr3_nt: TGTGCCACCAGTGATTGGAAGGGAAACTATGGCTACACCTTC
cdr3_aa: CATSDWKGNYGYTF

j_call: TRBJ2-5
clone_size: .
cdr3_length: 15
v_call: TRBV9
d_call: .
cdr3_nt: TGTGCCAGCAGCGCAGGGGGGGATTACCAAGAGACCCAGTACTTC
cdr3_aa: CASSAGGDYQETQYF

j_call: TRBJ1-6
clone_size: many
cdr3_length: 15
v_call: TRBV19
d_call: .
cdr3_nt: TGTGCCAGTAGTACAACAGGGCCGGCAAATTCACCCCTCCACTTT
cdr3_aa: CASSTTGPANSPLHF

j_call: TRBJ1-3
clone_size: few
cdr3_length: 15
v_call: TRBV30
d_call: .
cdr3_nt: TGTGCCTGGAGTTTTTCCGGACCAGGTGGAAACACCATATATTTT
cdr3_aa: CAWSFSGPGGNTIYF

j_call: TRBJ2-3
clone_size: .
cdr3_length: 16
v_call: TRBV7-3
d_call: TRBD2
cdr3_nt: TGTGCCAGCAGCTGGGGACTACCGAGTAGCACAGATACGCAGTATTTT
cdr3_aa: CASSWGLPSSTDTQYF

j_call: TRBJ1-5
clone_size: .
cdr3_length: 13
v_call: TRBV10-3
d_call: .
cdr3_nt: TGTGCCATCAGTGTTGAGTGGAATCAGCCCCAGCATTTT
cdr3_aa: CAISVEWNQPQHF

j_call: TRBJ2-1
clone_size: .
cdr3_length: 13
v_call: TRBV10-3
d_call: .
cdr3_nt: TGTGCCATCAGGGACCCCCGAGCCAATGAGCAGTTCTTC
cdr3_aa: CAIRDPRANEQFF

j_call: TRBJ1-2
clone_size: many
cdr3_length: 14
v_call: TRBV27
d_call: TRBD1
cdr3_nt: TGTGCCAGCAGTTCCCGGACAGGGGGGAGTGGCTACACCTTC
cdr3_aa: CASSSRTGGSGYTF

j_call: TRBJ2-1
clone_size: many
cdr3_length: 15
v_call: TRBV28
d_call: TRBD1
cdr3_nt: TGTGCCAGCAGTTATCGACAGGGGGCGTACAATGAGCAGTTCTTC
cdr3_aa: CASSYRQGAYNEQFF

j_call: TRBJ2-1
clone_size: many
cdr3_length: 15
v_call: TRBV27
d_call: .
cdr3_nt: TGTGCCAGCAGTTTAGAAGACCATTCATACAATGAGCAGTTCTTC
cdr3_aa: CASSLEDHSYNEQFF

j_call: TRBJ2-3
clone_size: few
cdr3_length: 16
v_call: TRBV5-1
d_call: TRBD2
cdr3_nt: TGCGCCAGCAGCTTGACCGGGACTAGTTCCCCAGATACGCAGTATTTT
cdr3_aa: CASSLTGTSSPDTQYF

j_call: TRBJ2-3
clone_size: many
cdr3_length: 15
v_call: TRBV12-3/TRBV12-4
d_call: .
cdr3_nt: TGTGCCAGCCTCTCCGAACAGGAAGGCACAGATACGCAGTATTTT
cdr3_aa: CASLSEQEGTDTQYF

j_call: TRBJ2-2
clone_size: many
cdr3_length: 17
v_call: TRBV6-2/TRBV6-3
d_call: .
cdr3_nt: TGTGCCAGCAGTTACAGCTCCGGGAGAGTTTACACCGGGGAGCTGTTTTTT
cdr3_aa: CASSYSSGRVYTGELFF

j_call: TRBJ1-5
clone_size: many
cdr3_length: 12
v_call: TRBV2
d_call: .
cdr3_nt: TGTGCCAGCAGCAGGGAACGAGGTCCCCAGCATTTT
cdr3_aa: CASSRERGPQHF

j_call: TRBJ2-6
clone_size: many
cdr3_length: 15
v_call: TRBV29-1
d_call: .
cdr3_nt: TGCAGCGTGGTTACAGGAATCTCTGGGGCCAACGTCCTGACTTTC
cdr3_aa: CSVVTGISGANVLTF

j_call: TRBJ2-7
clone_size: many
cdr3_length: 13
v_call: TRBV7-3
d_call: .
cdr3_nt: TGTGCCAGCAGCCCGGTAAGCGGCGGCGAGCAGTACTTC
cdr3_aa: CASSPVSGGEQYF

j_call: TRBJ2-3
clone_size: many
cdr3_length: 17
v_call: TRBV11-2
d_call: TRBD1
cdr3_nt: TGTGCCAGCAGCTTGGGTTGGGGGACAGCGAGGACAGATACGCAGTATTTT
cdr3_aa: CASSLGWGTARTDTQYF

j_call: TRBJ2-1
clone_size: .
cdr3_length: 17
v_call: TRBV4-2
d_call: TRBD2
cdr3_nt: TGTGCCAGCAGCCAAGTTTATGGGACTAGCGGGAGGAGTGAGCAGTTCTTC
cdr3_aa: CASSQVYGTSGRSEQFF

j_call: TRBJ2-1
clone_size: .
cdr3_length: 15
v_call: TRBV9
d_call: .
cdr3_nt: TGTGCCAGCAGCCCTGGGGTCGGTAGCAGCAGTGAGCAGTTCTTC
cdr3_aa: CASSPGVGSSSEQFF

j_call: TRBJ2-2
clone_size: many
cdr3_length: 16
v_call: TRBV30
d_call: .
cdr3_nt: TGTGCCTGGAGTTACCCTCCGGGCCAGCGTACCGGGGAGCTGTTTTTT
cdr3_aa: CAWSYPPGQRTGELFF

j_call: TRBJ2-3
clone_size: few
cdr3_length: 17
v_call: TRBV20-1
d_call: TRBD2
cdr3_nt: TGCAGTGCCCGCGGTGGTGGGCTAGCGGTCAGCACAGATACGCAGTATTTT
cdr3_aa: CSARGGGLAVSTDTQYF

j_call: TRBJ2-1
clone_size: .
cdr3_length: 12
v_call: TRBV7-9
d_call: .
cdr3_nt: TGTGCCAGCACCCTAACTGGGAATGAGCAGTTCTTC
cdr3_aa: CASTLTGNEQFF

j_call: TRBJ2-3
clone_size: few
cdr3_length: 12
v_call: TRBV20-1
d_call: TRBD1
cdr3_nt: TGCAGTGTAACACAGGGGGCAGATACGCAGTATTTT
cdr3_aa: CSVTQGADTQYF

j_call: TRBJ2-3
clone_size: .
cdr3_length: 14
v_call: TRBV25-1
d_call: .
cdr3_nt: TGTGCCAGCAGGGGGCGCTTAGCAACAGATACGCAGTATTTT
cdr3_aa: CASRGRLATDTQYF

j_call: TRBJ2-7
clone_size: many
cdr3_length: 11
v_call: TRBV6-1
d_call: .
cdr3_nt: TGTGCCAGCACCCGGGCGGACGAGCAGTACTTC
cdr3_aa: CASTRADEQYF

j_call: TRBJ2-7
clone_size: many
cdr3_length: 15
v_call: TRBV10-3
d_call: .
cdr3_nt: TGTGCCATCAGTGATTCGGGACTCCGAGGGTACGAGCAGTACTTC
cdr3_aa: CAISDSGLRGYEQYF

j_call: TRBJ2-1
clone_size: few
cdr3_length: 11
v_call: TRBV28
d_call: TRBD2
cdr3_nt: TGTGCCACCGGGGGGAGGAATGAGCAGTTCTTC
cdr3_aa: CATGGRNEQFF

j_call: TRBJ1-5
clone_size: .
cdr3_length: 16
v_call: TRBV28
d_call: .
cdr3_nt: TGTGCCAGCAGTTTCAGAGTTGGTGGTCCCAATCAGCCCCAGCATTTT
cdr3_aa: CASSFRVGGPNQPQHF

j_call: TRBJ2-5
clone_size: many
cdr3_length: 16
v_call: TRBV5-4
d_call: .
cdr3_nt: TGTGCCAGCAGCTTGACACTGACAAACACAGGGGAGACCCAGTACTTC
cdr3_aa: CASSLTLTNTGETQYF